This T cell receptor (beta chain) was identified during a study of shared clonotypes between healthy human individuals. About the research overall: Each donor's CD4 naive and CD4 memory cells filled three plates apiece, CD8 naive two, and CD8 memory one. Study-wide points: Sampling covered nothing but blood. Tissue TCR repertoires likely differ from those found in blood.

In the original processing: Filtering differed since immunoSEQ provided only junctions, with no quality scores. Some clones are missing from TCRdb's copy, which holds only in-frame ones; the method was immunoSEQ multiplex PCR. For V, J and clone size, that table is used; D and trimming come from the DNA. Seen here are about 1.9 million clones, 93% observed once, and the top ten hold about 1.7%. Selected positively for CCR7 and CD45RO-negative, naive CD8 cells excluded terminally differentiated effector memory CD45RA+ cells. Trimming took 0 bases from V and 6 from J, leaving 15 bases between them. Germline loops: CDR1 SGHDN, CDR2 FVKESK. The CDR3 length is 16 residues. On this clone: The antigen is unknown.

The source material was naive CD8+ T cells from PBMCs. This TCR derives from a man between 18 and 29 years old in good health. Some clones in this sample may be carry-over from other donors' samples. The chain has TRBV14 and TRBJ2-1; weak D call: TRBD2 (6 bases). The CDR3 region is CASSQDVYGTRNEQFF. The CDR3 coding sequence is TGTGCCAGCAGCCAAGATGTATATGGGACTCGCAATGAGCAGTTCTTC.